Listed here is a single T cell receptor beta chain. No antigen is known for it. From germline, CDR1 is SNHLY and CDR2 FYNNEI. This CDR3 region has 14 residues. V was cut by 3 bases and J by 2 bases, with 8 bases left in between. It was the approximately 120-subject validation cohort, separate from the approximately 700-subject first cohort, to which the donors belonged. The data stem from a study of cytomegalovirus exposure and HLA in healthy donors. Whole-study results and caveats: TCR beta chains numbering some 160 were designated cytomegalovirus-associated. A later analysis found first-cohort TCR clusters tended to co-occur in the approximately 110 validation repertoires.

Only in-frame clones appear in the TCRdb table, and some are missing; sequencing was by immunoSEQ multiplex PCR. The sample lists over 100,000 clones, 88% seen once, with over 6% in the top ten. The sample was PBMCs. This receptor was identified in a woman under 30 in good health and CMV-seropositive. The chain is built from TRBV2 and TRBJ1-5; D ambiguous. CDR3 DNA sequence: TGTGCCAGCAGTGACATCCGGGGCAATCAGCCCCAGCATTTT. This sequence encodes CASSDIRGNQPQHF.